Sequencing of this T cell receptor (beta chain) was carried out in a study of vaccination and CD4 T cells after COVID-19. Study background: Stimulation of cells relied on overlapping spike peptides derived from SARS-CoV-2, HCoV-NL63, HCoV-OC43 and HCoV-229E.

Treatment: roughly 11-day PBMC culture with coronavirus spike peptide pools or control peptides (ViraFEST assay). Sequencing of cultured CD4+ T cell DNA used the Oncomine TCR Beta short-read assay. TCRdb analysed the PCR reads with MiXCR anew, one entry per CDR3 protein. The sample lists under 7,500 distinct CDR3 sequences; around 79% were seen once. Study outcomes and limitations: Convalescent patients had a median roughly 87% of reactive clones appearing only post-vaccination. Convalescent patients displayed spike mono-reactivity in 304 of 307 vaccine-specific clones.

Remarks on this clonotype: Its target is unknown.

From germline, CDR1 is MDHEN and CDR2 SYDVKM. V lost 5 bases and J 5 bases, leaving 21 bases between the germline ends. The CDR3 spans 16 residues. The source of this sequence is a human donor who had recovered from COVID-19. Sequenced input: CD4+ T cells from blood, cultured in vitro. The chain combines TRBV28 with TRBJ1-2; D may be TRBD1 (6 bases). CDR3 in amino acids: CASSGGKLDSGYGYTF. The CDR3 coding sequence is TGTGCCAGCAGTGGGGGTAAATTGGACAGCGGATATGGCTACACCTTC.